These 29 T cell receptor beta chains share one sample of origin, sequenced in a study of blood T cell repertoires in COVID-19. Only in-frame clones appear in the TCRdb table, and some are missing; sequencing was by immunoSEQ multiplex PCR. Of approximately 230,000 clones detected, roughly 88% appear once; the ten largest clones hold roughly 15%. Material: PBMCs or T cells enriched from blood (not recorded which). The receptors were sampled from a woman in her 50s with acute COVID-19.

This clone was seen once. The chain combines TRBV19 with TRBJ2-7; 11 nucleotides line up with TRBD1. The germline gives CDR1 LNHDA, CDR2 SQIVND (reference sequence). The J segment lost 2 bases and the V segment lost 8 bases, leaving 8 bases of the junction unmatched. This CDR3 comprises 15 residues. CDR3 DNA: TGTGCCAGTCAAGACCCGGGACAGGGGGCCTACGAGCAGTACTTC. Amino acids: CASQDPGQGAYEQYF.

This chain links TRBV19 with TRBJ1-1; D is possibly TRBD1 (5 bases). The CDR3 totals 13 residues. The V end lost 6 bases, the J end lost 2 bases, and 10 bases lay between the germline ends. Germline V CDR1 and CDR2: LNHDA, SQIVND (reference sequence). The CDR3 reads CASRETANTEAFF. The CDR3, as DNA: TGTGCCAGTAGGGAGACAGCCAACACTGAAGCTTTCTTT.

The chain joins TRBV28 to TRBJ1-3, with 7 bases fitting TRBD1. After removal of 6 bases from V and 4 bases from J, the junction contained 6 bases not matched to a gene. From germline, CDR1 is MDHEN and CDR2 SYDVKM. This CDR3 has 14 residues. CDR3 residues: CASRTGISGNTIYF. The CDR3, as DNA: TGTGCCAGCAGGACAGGGATCTCAGGAAACACCATATATTTT.

The sample holds a few counts of this clone. This chain uses TRBV30 with TRBJ2-2; 8 bases are a match to TRBD2. The V and J ends lost 3 bases and 4 bases, in that order; junction bases with no gene match: 10. The CDR3 is 16 residues long. The V gene's germline CDR1 is GTSNPN and CDR2 SVGIG (reference sequence). The CDR3: CAWRLAARESTGELFF. CDR3 DNA sequence: TGTGCCTGGAGACTAGCGGCCCGAGAGAGCACCGGGGAGCTGTTTTTT.

V usage is TRBV20-1 and J usage is TRBJ2-5, with no clear D. Trimming pared 4 bases from V and 1 base from J, leaving 4 bases between. This CDR3 contains 11 residues. Germline V gene sequence: CDR1 DFQATT, CDR2 SNEGSKA (reference sequence). CDR3 nucleotide sequence: TGCAGTGCTACCAGCCAAGAGACCCAGTACTTC. Translating it yields CSATSQETQYF.

The chain has TRBV15 and TRBJ2-7, with D unresolved. Germline V gene lookup returns CDR1 LNHNV and CDR2 YYDKDF (reference sequence). The V and J ends lost 4 bases and 5 bases respectively, with 15 bases between them. The CDR3 extends over 14 amino acids. The CDR3 DNA sequence: TGTGCCACCAGCACACCATTCCCCGGAGACGAGCAGTACTTC. Translation: CATSTPFPGDEQYF.

The table lists this clone with a few counts. The chain couples TRBV6-5 to TRBJ1-6, with 8 bases matching TRBD1. This CDR3 region has 14 residues. J was trimmed by 4 bases and V by 6 bases; bases with no gene match: 2. The V gene's germline CDR1 is MNHEY and CDR2 SVGAGI. DNA for the CDR3: TGTGCCAGCAGATGGACAGGGTATAATTCACCCCTCCACTTT. Encoded protein: CASRWTGYNSPLHF.

The chain couples TRBV29-1 to TRBJ2-1; 8 nucleotides match TRBD1. This CDR3 is built from 12 residues. V dropped 7 bases and J dropped 9; count of bases not matched to a gene: 8. CDR1 is SQVTM and CDR2 is ANQGSEA in the germline V gene. The CDR3 reads CSAEKQGVEQFF. Here the CDR3 DNA reads TGCAGCGCAGAAAAACAGGGGGTTGAGCAGTTCTTC.

The V gene is TRBV19, the J gene TRBJ1-5; D is perhaps TRBD1 (5 bases). The CDR3 runs 12 residues. The germline V and J ends were trimmed by 6 bases and 7 bases, with 10 bases remaining between them. Germline values: CDR1 LNHDA, CDR2 SQIVND (reference sequence). CDR3 bases: TGTGCCAGTAGCCGACAGTACCAGCCCCAGCATTTT. Translated, it gives CASSRQYQPQHF.

V and J are TRBV6-2 or TRBV6-3 and TRBJ2-7; 9 nucleotides match TRBD2. Trimming removed 2 bases from V and 3 bases from J; junction bases left unmatched: 8. Germline V gives CDR1 MNHEY, CDR2 SVGEGT. The CDR3 runs 16 residues. CDR3 loop: CASSYRGLAEFYEQYF. CDR3 sequence (DNA): TGTGCCAGCAGTTACAGGGGACTAGCAGAGTTCTACGAGCAGTACTTC.

This clone was detected only once. The J gene is TRBJ2-2, the V gene TRBV18, with 10 bases lining up with TRBD2. Germline CDR1 reads KGHSH; CDR2 reads LQKENI. Trimming removed 6 bases from V and 1 base from J; junction bases left unmatched: 5. The CDR3 extends over 16 amino acids. CDR3 in DNA: TGTGCCAGCTCTCCCGGGACTAGCGAGAACACCGGGGAGCTGTTTTTT. Translation gives CASSPGTSENTGELFF.

The sample holds one count of this clone. The chain employs TRBV11-2 and TRBJ2-7; 8 nucleotides line up with TRBD2. The CDR3 spans 15 residues. Trimming at V came to 3 bases and at J to 2 bases, leaving 6 bases not matched to a gene. Germline assignment: CDR1 SGHAT and CDR2 FQNNGV. Here the CDR3 DNA reads TGTGCCAGCAGCTTGGGCCCGGGGGGGGCCTACGAGCAGTACTTC. This encodes CASSLGPGGAYEQYF.

The V call is TRBV27, the J call TRBJ1-1; D remains unclear. This CDR3 contains 13 residues. From germline, CDR1 is MNHEY and CDR2 SMNVEV (reference sequence). Trimming cost V 6 bases and J 2 bases, with 10 bases left between them. The CDR3 spells CASSGLGNTEAFF. CDR3 nucleotide sequence: TGTGCCAGCAGCGGACTGGGAAACACTGAAGCTTTCTTT.

The chain has TRBV2 and TRBJ2-5, with TRBD1 matching 8 bases. Germline values: CDR1 SNHLY, CDR2 FYNNEI. Germline trimming cut 6 bases from V and 5 bases from J; bases unmatched to any gene: 2. The CDR3 is 12 amino acids. The DNA for the CDR3 is TGTGCCAGCAGAGGACAGGGCGAGACCCAGTACTTC. Translation: CASRGQGETQYF.

The V and J genes are TRBV28 and TRBJ1-2; D is ambiguous. The CDR3 length is 14 residues. CDR1 and CDR2 from the germline V gene are MDHEN and SYDVKM. V was cut by 8 bases and J by 3 bases, with 16 bases left in between. The CDR3 here is CASYTFGWDYGYTF. The DNA of the CDR3 is TGTGCCAGCTATACCTTCGGGTGGGACTATGGCTACACCTTC.

The chain uses TRBV2 and TRBJ2-5, with D uncertain. Trimming shortened V by 1 base and J by 0 bases, and 6 bases separated the two germline ends. The CDR3 length is 14 residues. Germline V gives CDR1 SNHLY, CDR2 FYNNEI. CDR3 sequence: CASSEGQYQETQYF. CDR3 coding DNA: TGTGCCAGCAGTGAAGGGCAGTACCAAGAGACCCAGTACTTC.

The chain couples TRBV7-2 to TRBJ2-3; TRBD2 aligns across 7 bases. The CDR3 totals 17 residues. The V and J ends lost 0 bases and 3 bases, in that order; junction bases with no gene match: 9. Germline V gene data show CDR1 as SGHTA and CDR2 as FQGNSA. The CDR3: CASSLALVGGGTDTQYF. CDR3 sequence (DNA): TGTGCCAGCAGCTTAGCGCTGGTGGGGGGGGGTACAGATACGCAGTATTTT.

The gene calls are TRBV7-9 and TRBJ2-2, with D tentatively TRBD1 (5 bases). V was pared by 3 bases and J by 5 bases, with 10 bases between. This CDR3 is built from 14 residues. Germline V gene sequence: CDR1 SEHNR, CDR2 FQNEAQ (reference sequence). The CDR3 DNA is TGTGCCAGCAGCTTCAGGGTACCAACCGGGGAGCTGTTTTTT. Protein product: CASSFRVPTGELFF.

The CDR3 DNA follows: TGTGCCAGCAGTACCGGAGGCCAGCCCCAGCATTTT. Translated: CASSTGGQPQHF. The V gene is TRBV27, the J gene TRBJ1-5; D not resolved. Germline V lookup: CDR1 MNHEY, CDR2 SMNVEV (reference sequence). The V end lost 5 bases, the J end lost 7 bases, and 9 bases lay between the germline ends. The CDR3 runs to 12 residues.

The chain links TRBV30 to TRBJ1-4; D perhaps matches TRBD1 (5 bases). There are 14 residues in the CDR3. V shed 1 base and J shed 0 bases, with 6 bases lying between them. CDR1 GTSNPN and CDR2 SVGIG come from the germline V gene (reference sequence). The CDR3 loop is CAWSGTPTNEKLFF. The DNA for the CDR3 is TGTGCCTGGAGTGGGACACCAACTAATGAAAAACTGTTTTTT.

The V gene is TRBV28, the J gene TRBJ2-7; 9 bases map to TRBD2. CDR1 is MDHEN, CDR2 SYDVKM, per germline. The V and J ends lost 4 bases and 3 bases, in that order; junction bases with no gene match: 1. The CDR3 extends over 13 amino acids. As DNA, the CDR3 is TGTGCCAGCAGTTCGACTAGCGGCTACGAGCAGTACTTC. Protein: CASSSTSGYEQYF.

J is TRBJ1-2 and V is TRBV28; no reliable D call. Germline V CDR1 and CDR2: MDHEN, SYDVKM. Trimming stripped 2 bases from V and 4 bases from J, with 2 bases between. The CDR3 has 11 residues. CDR3 sequence: CASSLRYGYTF. The CDR3 nucleotides are TGTGCCAGCAGTTTACGCTATGGCTACACCTTC.

Concerning this clone itself: A junction end diverges from the germline sequence, so it may reflect a read error. The rearrangement uses TRBV28 and TRBJ1-2; a possible D gene is TRBD1 (6 bases). The CDR3 runs to 16 residues. CDR1 is MDHEN and CDR2 is SYDVKM in the germline V gene. CDR3 loop: CASTLESPGTLYGYTF. In DNA, the CDR3 is TGTGCCAGCACTTTAGAATCCCCCGGGACACTCTATGGCTACACCTTC.

In its sample, this clone was seen once. In DNA form, the CDR3 reads TGTGCCAGCTCCCGGACAGACACTGAAGCTTTCTTT. Translated: CASSRTDTEAFF. The rearrangement uses TRBV18 and TRBJ1-1; perhaps TRBD1 as D (6 bases). Germline V gives CDR1 KGHSH, CDR2 LQKENI. This CDR3 contains 12 residues. The V and J ends lost 6 bases and 3 bases respectively, with 8 bases between them.

The J gene is TRBJ2-7, the V gene TRBV18, with TRBD2 matching 11 bases. Looked up from germline, CDR1 is KGHSH and CDR2 is LQKENI. The V segment lost 2 bases and the J segment 5 bases; nucleotides outside the gene matches: 5. The CDR3 is made up of 15 amino acids. CDR3 nucleotides: TGTGCCAGCTCACCAACTAGCGGGAGAAGCCACGAGCAGTACTTC. Encoded protein: CASSPTSGRSHEQYF.

The CDR3: CASSRTGTATYEQYF. Here the CDR3 DNA reads TGTGCCAGCAGCCGCACCGGGACAGCTACCTACGAGCAGTACTTC. This chain connects TRBV6-5 to TRBJ2-7, with 7 bases lining up with TRBD1. The V gene end was trimmed by 6 bases and the J gene end by 2 bases; junction bases not matched to a gene: 10. CDR1 and CDR2 from the germline V gene are MNHEY and SVGAGI. The CDR3 has 15 amino acids.

V gene TRBV30 combines with J gene TRBJ1-2, with 8 bases identical to TRBD1. Germline CDR1 GTSNPN, CDR2 SVGIG (reference sequence). The V segment lost 3 bases and the J segment 6 bases; nucleotides outside the gene matches: 9. This CDR3 has 14 amino acids. CDR3 residues: CAWSPGQGIHGYTF. The CDR3 nucleotides are TGTGCCTGGAGCCCAGGACAGGGTATACATGGCTACACCTTC.

The chain has TRBV27 and TRBJ1-6; no clear D gene. With 6 bases removed from V and 0 bases from J, the gap between germline ends came to 9 bases. This CDR3 comprises 15 residues. The germline CDR1 and CDR2 sequences are MNHEY and SMNVEV (reference sequence). The CDR3 DNA is TGTGCCAGCAGGGACGGGAGCTCCTATAATTCACCCCTCCACTTT. Protein sequence: CASRDGSSYNSPLHF.

This sequence joins TRBV24-1 and TRBJ2-5; 8 bases are shared with TRBD2. Germline loops: CDR1 KGHDR, CDR2 SFDVKD. Trimming cost V 6 bases and J 5 bases; bases outside gene matches: 1. The length of the CDR3 is 12 residues. The CDR3 DNA reads TGTGCCACCAGTCGGGGGGGGGAGACCCAGTACTTC. This translates into CATSRGGETQYF.